This T cell receptor beta chain came from a study of blood T cells in healthy people across ages. A second PCR, run for about 6 to 11 cycles, used a sample-barcoded 5' primer plus a J-beta primer mix. TCRdb redid the calling of the 5' RACE reads with MiXCR, one entry per CDR3 protein. In the table there are some 790,000 distinct CDR3 sequences, more than 25% of which are singletons. The CDR3 has 12 amino acids. V dropped 6 bases and J dropped 10 bases, with 13 bases sitting between them. CDR1 is SGHTA and CDR2 is FQGNSA in the germline V gene. This TCR was sampled from a woman of 80 years or more in good health. The chain recombines TRBV7-2 with TRBJ2-1, with a tentative D call TRBD1 (5 bases). Sequenced input: blood. The CDR3 DNA follows: TGTGCCAGCAGTGAATTGGGGCTGGAGCAGTTCTTC. Amino acids: CASSELGLEQFF.